Listed here are 3 T cell receptor beta chains from one sample, sequenced in a study of OX40 agonist ivuxolimab in advanced cancers. The repertoire was sequenced with immunoSEQ multiplex PCR; TCRdb's copy has only in-frame clones and lacks some. The sample has tens of thousands of clones; around nine tenths are singletons. This specimen consisted of CD4+ or CD8+ T cells sorted from blood, obtained in a trial of the OX40 agonist ivuxolimab. Receptor source: an adult with an advanced solid tumor such as melanoma, head and neck, liver or kidney cancer.

The chain joins TRBV5-6 to TRBJ2-7, with 10 positions matching TRBD1. V lost 4 bases and J lost 9; bases outside the gene matches: 10. The germline V gene has CDR1 SGHDT and CDR2 YYEEEE. CDR3 length: 14 amino acids. This CDR3 reads CASSSGTGVMVQYF. The CDR3 DNA follows: TGTGCCAGCAGCAGCGGGACAGGGGTAATGGTGCAGTACTTC.

The chain joins TRBV10-3 to TRBJ1-1; weak D call: TRBD1 (6 bases). The CDR3 has 18 residues. CDR1 and CDR2 from the germline V gene are ENHRY and SYGVKD. The ends were cut back, 2 bases at V and 0 bases at J, with 19 bases in the middle. CDR3: CAISERTAGPGVNTEAFF. CDR3 coding DNA: TGTGCCATCAGTGAGCGCACCGCGGGGCCAGGGGTGAACACTGAAGCTTTCTTT.

The rearrangement uses TRBV6-4 and TRBJ1-2; 7 nucleotides line up with TRBD1. The CDR3 length is 15 residues. Germline CDR1 is MRHNA and CDR2 is SNTAGT. The junction had 7 bases not matched to a gene; V was cut back by 6 bases and J by 0 bases. The CDR3 spells CASSWDSLTNYGYTF. CDR3 DNA: TGTGCCAGCAGCTGGGACAGCCTAACTAACTATGGCTACACCTTC.